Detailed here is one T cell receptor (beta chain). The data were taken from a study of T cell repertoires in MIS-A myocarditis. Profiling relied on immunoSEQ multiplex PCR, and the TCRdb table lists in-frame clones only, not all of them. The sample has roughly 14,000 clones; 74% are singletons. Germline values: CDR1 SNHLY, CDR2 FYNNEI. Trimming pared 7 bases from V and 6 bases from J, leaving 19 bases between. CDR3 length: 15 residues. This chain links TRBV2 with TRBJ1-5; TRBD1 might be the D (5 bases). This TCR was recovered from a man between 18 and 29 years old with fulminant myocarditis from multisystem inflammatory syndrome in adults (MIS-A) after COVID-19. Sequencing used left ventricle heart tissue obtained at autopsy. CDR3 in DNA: TGTGCCAGCACCATTGCCAGGGTTAACACTCAGCCCCAGCATTTT. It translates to CASTIARVNTQPQHF.